The subject of this entry is one TCR beta chain. Germline CDR1 SGHVS, CDR2 FNYEAQ. The ends lost 5 bases at V and 2 bases at J; junction bases unmatched: 8. The CDR3 extends over 16 amino acids. Measured with immunoSEQ multiplex PCR; TCRdb has only the in-frame clones, and not every one. The sample records about 53,000 clones, nearly 95% being singletons. The data were obtained in a study of T cell changes during pregnancy in multiple sclerosis. This TCR was sampled from a female donor with multiple sclerosis, enrolled in a pregnancy study. Here the sequenced sample was CD4+ T cells from peripheral blood mononuclear cells, taken in the third trimester of pregnancy. The rearrangement uses TRBV7-6 and TRBJ1-3; 8 nucleotides agree with TRBD1. The CDR3 spells CASSRDRSIAGNTIYF. Here the CDR3 DNA reads TGTGCCAGCAGCCGGGACAGGTCTATCGCTGGAAACACCATATATTTT.